This TCR beta chain is drawn from a study of T-cell reconstitution after alpha-beta-depleted transplantation in children. With V trimmed by 5 bases and J by 5 bases, 8 bases remained unmatched. This CDR3 spans 14 amino acids. In germline, CDR1 is SNHLY, CDR2 FYNNEI. Study conclusions and caveats: Expanded graft clones numbering several hundred reportedly gave rise to alpha-beta T cells about two months after transplant. Newly produced T cells mostly accounted for T-cell counts and diversity one year post-transplant. For some patients, TCRbeta diversity was high at day 60 because of recipient T cells and thymic progenitors that survived.

This clonotype came up a few times. Its matching antigen is unknown. A library of TCRbeta sequences, prepared with unique molecular identifiers, was generated. TCRdb redid the calling of the PCR reads with MiXCR, one entry per CDR3 protein. The sample includes 600,000 to 800,000 distinct CDR3 sequences, approximately 14% seen only once; the top ten take roughly 0.77%. The rearrangement uses TRBV2 and TRBJ2-7, with 8 bases that match TRBD2. Sequenced material: PBMCs, taken before TCRalphabeta/CD19-depleted stem cell transplant. The clonotype originates from a girl aged 2 to 9 with congenital amegakaryocytic thrombocytopenia, due to receive a stem cell transplant. The CDR3: CASSPTLAGNEQYF. CDR3 DNA: TGTGCCAGCAGTCCTACCTTAGCGGGAAACGAGCAGTACTTC.